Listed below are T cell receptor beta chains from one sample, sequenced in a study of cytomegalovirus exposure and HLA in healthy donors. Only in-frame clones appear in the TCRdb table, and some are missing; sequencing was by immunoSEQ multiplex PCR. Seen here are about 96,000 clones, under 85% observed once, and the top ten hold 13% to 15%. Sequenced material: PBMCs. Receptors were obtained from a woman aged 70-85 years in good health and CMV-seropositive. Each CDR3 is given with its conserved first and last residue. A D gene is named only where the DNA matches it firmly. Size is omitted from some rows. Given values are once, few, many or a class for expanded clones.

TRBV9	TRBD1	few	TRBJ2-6	TGTGCCAGCAGCGTAGTGCAAGGGGGCGCGGGCTCTGGGGCCAACGTCCTGACTTTC	CASSVVQGGAGSGANVLTF
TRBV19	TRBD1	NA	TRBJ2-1	TGTGCCAGTAGTATCGGGACAGGGGGTTACAATGAGCAGTTCTTC	CASSIGTGGYNEQFF
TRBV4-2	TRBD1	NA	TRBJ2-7	TGTGCCAGCAGCCCGCCAGGGGGAGTCTACGAGCAGTACTTC	CASSPPGGVYEQYF
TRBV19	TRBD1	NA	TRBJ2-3	TGTGCCAGTAGTCACAGGGGTGGTACGCAGTATTTT	CASSHRGGTQYF
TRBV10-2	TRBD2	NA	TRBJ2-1	TGCGCCAGCAGTGAGGGTGAGCGGGGGGGCCTTTTCTACAATGAGCAGTTCTTC	CASSEGERGGLFYNEQFF
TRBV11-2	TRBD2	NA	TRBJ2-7	TGTGCCAGCAGCCCCGGGGGGAGCTACGAGCAGTACTTC	CASSPGGSYEQYF
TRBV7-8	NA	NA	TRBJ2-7	TGTGCCAGCAGCTTGACGAGAGGCGAGCAGTACTTC	CASSLTRGEQYF
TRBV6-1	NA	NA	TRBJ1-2	TGTGCCAGCAGTGAAGCGTATTCCGAGATTAACTATGGCTACACCTTC	CASSEAYSEINYGYTF
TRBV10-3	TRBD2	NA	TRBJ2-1	TGTGCCATCAGCGGGGGGGGCAGCTCCTACAATGAGCAGTTCTTC	CAISGGGSSYNEQFF
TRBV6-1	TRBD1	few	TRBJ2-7	TGTGCCAGCAGGATGACAGGGGCGGGAGAGCAGTACTTC	CASRMTGAGEQYF
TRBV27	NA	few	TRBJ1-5	TGTGCCAGCAGTTTATGGGCGAGTGGCAATCAGCCCCAGCATTTT	CASSLWASGNQPQHF
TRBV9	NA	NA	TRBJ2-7	TGTGCCAGCAGCGTAGGGGGCCTCTCCTACGAGCAGTACTTC	CASSVGGLSYEQYF
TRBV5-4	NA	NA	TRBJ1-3	TGTGCCAGCAACAATCAGGGGACCTCTGGAAACACCATATATTTT	CASNNQGTSGNTIYF
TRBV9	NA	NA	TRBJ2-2	TGTGCCAGCGGGCTAGCAAACACCGGGGAGCTGTTTTTT	CASGLANTGELFF
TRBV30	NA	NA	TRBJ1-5	TGTGCCTGGTCCGGGACAAGTAATCAGCCCCAGCATTTT	CAWSGTSNQPQHF
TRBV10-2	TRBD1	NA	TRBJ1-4	TGCGCCAGCGCCGGGGACAGGGACGAAAAACTGTTTTTT	CASAGDRDEKLFF
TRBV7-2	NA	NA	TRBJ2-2	TGTGCCAGCAGTTCGAGCGGGTTATCGAACACCGGGGAGCTGTTTTTT	CASSSSGLSNTGELFF
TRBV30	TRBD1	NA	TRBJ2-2	TGTGCCTGGACCAAAACAGGGGGTTCCACCGGGGAGCTGTTTTTT	CAWTKTGGSTGELFF